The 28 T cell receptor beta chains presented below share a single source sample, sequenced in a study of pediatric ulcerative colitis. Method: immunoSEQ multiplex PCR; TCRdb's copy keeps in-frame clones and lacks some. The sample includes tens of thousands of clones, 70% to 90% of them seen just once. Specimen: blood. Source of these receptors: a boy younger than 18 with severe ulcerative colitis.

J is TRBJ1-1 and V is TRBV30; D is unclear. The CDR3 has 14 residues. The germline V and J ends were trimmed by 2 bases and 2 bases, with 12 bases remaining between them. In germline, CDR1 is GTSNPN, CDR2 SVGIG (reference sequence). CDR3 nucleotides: TGTGCCTGGAGTTTAGTACTTGGTAACACTGAAGCTTTCTTT. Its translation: CAWSLVLGNTEAFF.

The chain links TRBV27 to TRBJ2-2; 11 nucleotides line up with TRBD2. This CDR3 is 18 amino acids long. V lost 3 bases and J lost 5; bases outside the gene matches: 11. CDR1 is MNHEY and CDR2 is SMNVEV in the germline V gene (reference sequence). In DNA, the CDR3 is TGTGCCAGCAGTTTCCTACGGGGTAGCGGGAGGGGTACCGGGGAGCTGTTTTTT. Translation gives CASSFLRGSGRGTGELFF.

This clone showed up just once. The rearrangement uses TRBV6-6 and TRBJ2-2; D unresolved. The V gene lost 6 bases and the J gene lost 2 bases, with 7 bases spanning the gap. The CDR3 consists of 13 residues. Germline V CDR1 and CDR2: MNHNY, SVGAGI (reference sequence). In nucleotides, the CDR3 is TGTGCCAGCAGGGAACTTAACACCGGGGAGCTGTTTTTT. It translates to CASRELNTGELFF.

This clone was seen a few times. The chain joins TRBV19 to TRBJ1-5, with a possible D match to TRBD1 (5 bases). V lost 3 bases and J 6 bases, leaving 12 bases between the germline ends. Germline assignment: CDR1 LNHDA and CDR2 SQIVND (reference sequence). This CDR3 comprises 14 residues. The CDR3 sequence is CASSIMRGPQPQHF. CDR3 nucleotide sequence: TGTGCCAGTAGTATTATGCGGGGCCCTCAGCCCCAGCATTTT.

The CDR3 here is CASSLGLALYEQYF. CDR3 DNA: TGTGCCAGCAGCTTGGGTCTAGCCCTCTACGAGCAGTACTTC. The chain recombines TRBV7-2 with TRBJ2-7; tentatively, D is TRBD2 (5 bases). Germline V gene data show CDR1 as SGHTA and CDR2 as FQGNSA. With 3 bases removed from V and 3 bases from J, the gap between germline ends came to 12 bases. The CDR3 extends over 14 amino acids. Variable domain in full (rest from reference TRBV7-2 and TRBJ2-7): GAGVSQSPSNKVTEKGKDVELRCDPISGHTALYWYRQSLGQGLEFLIYFQGNSAPDKSGLPSDRFSAERTGGSVSTLTIQRTQQEDSAVYLCASSLGLALYEQYFGPGTRLTVT.

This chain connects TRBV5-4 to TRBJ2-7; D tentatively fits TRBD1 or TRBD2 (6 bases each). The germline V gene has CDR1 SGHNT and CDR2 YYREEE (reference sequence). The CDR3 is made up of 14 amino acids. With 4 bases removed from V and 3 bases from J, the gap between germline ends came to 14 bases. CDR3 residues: CASSPGDTVYEQYF. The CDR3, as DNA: TGTGCCAGCAGCCCGGGGGACACCGTCTACGAGCAGTACTTC.

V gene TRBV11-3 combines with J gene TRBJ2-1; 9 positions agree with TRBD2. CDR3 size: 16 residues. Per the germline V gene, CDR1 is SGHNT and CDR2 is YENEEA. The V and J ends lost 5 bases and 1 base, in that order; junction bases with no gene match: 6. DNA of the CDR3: TGTGCCAGCAGCATTAGCGGGAGTAGGTCCTACAATGAGCAGTTCTTC. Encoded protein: CASSISGSRSYNEQFF. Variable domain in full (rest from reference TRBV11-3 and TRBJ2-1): EAGVVQSPRYKIIEKKQPVAFWCNPISGHNTLYWYLQNLGQGPELLIRYENEEAVDDSQLPKDRFSAERLKGVDSTLKIQPAELGDSAVYLCASSISGSRSYNEQFFGPGTRLTVL.

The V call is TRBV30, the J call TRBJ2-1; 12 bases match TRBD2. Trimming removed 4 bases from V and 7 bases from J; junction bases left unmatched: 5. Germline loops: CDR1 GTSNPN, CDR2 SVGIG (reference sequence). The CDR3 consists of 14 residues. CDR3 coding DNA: TGTGCCTGGAACCCGCTAGCGGGAGGGAATGAGCAGTTCTTC. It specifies CAWNPLAGGNEQFF.

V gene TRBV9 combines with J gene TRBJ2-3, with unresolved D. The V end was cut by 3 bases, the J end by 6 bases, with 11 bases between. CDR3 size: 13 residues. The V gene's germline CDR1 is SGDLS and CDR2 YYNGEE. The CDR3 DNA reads TGTGCCAGCAGCGCCTCGCTCCCGGATACGCAGTATTTT. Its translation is CASSASLPDTQYF. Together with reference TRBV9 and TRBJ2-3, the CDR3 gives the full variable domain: DSGVTQTPKHLITATGQRVTLRCSPRSGDLSVYWYQQSLDQGLQFLIQYYNGEERAKGNILERFSAQQFPDLHSELNLSSLELGDSALYFCASSASLPDTQYFGPGTRLTVL.

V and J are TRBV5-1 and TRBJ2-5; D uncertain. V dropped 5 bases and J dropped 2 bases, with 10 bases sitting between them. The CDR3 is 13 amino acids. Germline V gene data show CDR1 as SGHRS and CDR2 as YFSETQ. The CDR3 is CASRGTQQETQYF. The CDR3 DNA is TGCGCCAGCAGGGGAACTCAACAAGAGACCCAGTACTTC.

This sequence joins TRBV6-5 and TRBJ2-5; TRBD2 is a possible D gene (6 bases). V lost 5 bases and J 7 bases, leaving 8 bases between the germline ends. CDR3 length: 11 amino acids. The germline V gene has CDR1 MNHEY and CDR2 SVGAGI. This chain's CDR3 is CASSAGGTQYF. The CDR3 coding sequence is TGTGCCAGCAGTGCCGGGGGGACCCAGTACTTC.

The CDR3 spells CASGLGRDTEAFF. CDR3 in DNA: TGTGCTAGTGGTTTGGGACGGGACACTGAAGCTTTCTTT. This rearrangement joins TRBV12-5 to TRBJ1-1, with D uncertain. The germline gives CDR1 LGHNT, CDR2 FRNRAP. CDR3 size: 13 residues. The germline V and J ends were trimmed by 1 base and 3 bases, with 6 bases remaining between them.

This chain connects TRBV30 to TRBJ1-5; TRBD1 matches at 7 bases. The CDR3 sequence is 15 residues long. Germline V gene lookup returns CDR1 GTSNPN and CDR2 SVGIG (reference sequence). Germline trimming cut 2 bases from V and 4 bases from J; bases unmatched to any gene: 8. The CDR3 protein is CAWSPSQGGNQPQHF. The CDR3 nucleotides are TGTGCCTGGAGTCCCTCGCAGGGGGGAAATCAGCCCCAGCATTTT. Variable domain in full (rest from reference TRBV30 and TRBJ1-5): SQTIHQWPATLVQPVGSPLSLECTVEGTSNPNLYWYRQAAGRGLQLLFYSVGIGQISSEVPQNLSASRPQDRQFILSSKKLLLSDSGFYLCAWSPSQGGNQPQHFGDGTRLSIL.

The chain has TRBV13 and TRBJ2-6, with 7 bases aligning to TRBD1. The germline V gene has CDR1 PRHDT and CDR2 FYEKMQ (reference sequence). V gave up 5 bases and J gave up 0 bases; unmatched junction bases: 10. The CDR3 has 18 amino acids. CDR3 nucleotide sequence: TGTGCCAGCAGCACCCGGGACAGAATCTCCTCTGGGGCCAACGTCCTGACTTTC. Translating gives CASSTRDRISSGANVLTF.

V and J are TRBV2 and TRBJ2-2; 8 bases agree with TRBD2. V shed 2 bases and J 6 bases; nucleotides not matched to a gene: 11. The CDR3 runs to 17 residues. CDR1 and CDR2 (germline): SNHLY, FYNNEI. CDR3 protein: CASSERGRAGASGELFF. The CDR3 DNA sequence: TGTGCCAGCAGTGAAAGGGGTCGAGCGGGAGCCTCCGGGGAGCTGTTTTTT. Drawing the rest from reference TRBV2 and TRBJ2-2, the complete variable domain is EPEVTQTPSHQVTQMGQEVILRCVPISNHLYFYWYRQILGQKVEFLVSFYNNEISEKSEIFDDQFSVERPDGSNFTLKIRSTKLEDSAMYFCASSERGRAGASGELFFGEGSRLTVL.

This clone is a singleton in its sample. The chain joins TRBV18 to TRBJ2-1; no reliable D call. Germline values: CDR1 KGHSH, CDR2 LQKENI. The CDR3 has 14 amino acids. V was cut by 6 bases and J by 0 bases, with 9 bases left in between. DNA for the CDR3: TGTGCCAGCTCTCGCAGTGGCTCCTACAATGAGCAGTTCTTC. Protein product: CASSRSGSYNEQFF.

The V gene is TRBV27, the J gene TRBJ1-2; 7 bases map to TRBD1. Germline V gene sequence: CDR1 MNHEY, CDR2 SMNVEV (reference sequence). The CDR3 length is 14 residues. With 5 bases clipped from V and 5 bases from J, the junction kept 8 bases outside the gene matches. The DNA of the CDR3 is TGTGCCAGCAGTGAAGGGGGCGCGAGTTATGGCTACACCTTC. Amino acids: CASSEGGASYGYTF.

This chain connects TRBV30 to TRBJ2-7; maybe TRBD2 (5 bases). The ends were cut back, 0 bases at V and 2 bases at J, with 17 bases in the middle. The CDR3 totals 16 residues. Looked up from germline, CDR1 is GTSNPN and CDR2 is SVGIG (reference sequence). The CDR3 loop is CAWSVRRTPETYEQYF. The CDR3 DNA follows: TGTGCCTGGAGTGTACGAAGGACTCCTGAAACCTACGAGCAGTACTTC.

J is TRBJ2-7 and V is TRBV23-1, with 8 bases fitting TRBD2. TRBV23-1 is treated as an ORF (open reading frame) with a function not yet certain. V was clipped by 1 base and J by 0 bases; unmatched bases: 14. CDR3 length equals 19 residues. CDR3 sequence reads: CASSQYLISVAGLSYEQYF. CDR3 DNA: TGCGCCAGCAGTCAATATTTGATCTCGGTAGCGGGACTCTCCTACGAGCAGTACTTC.

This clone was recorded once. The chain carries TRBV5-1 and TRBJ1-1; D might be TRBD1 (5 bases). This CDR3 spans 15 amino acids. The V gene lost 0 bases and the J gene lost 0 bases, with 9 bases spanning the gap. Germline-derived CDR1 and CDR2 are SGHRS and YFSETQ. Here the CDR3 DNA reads TGCGCCAGCAGCTTGGAGGGGACGATGAACACTGAAGCTTTCTTT. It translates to CASSLEGTMNTEAFF.

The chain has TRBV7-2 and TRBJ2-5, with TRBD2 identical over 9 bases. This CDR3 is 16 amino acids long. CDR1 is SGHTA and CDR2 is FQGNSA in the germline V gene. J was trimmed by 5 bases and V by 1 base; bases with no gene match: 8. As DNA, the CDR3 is TGTGCCAGCAGCTTAGGCCCGGGACTAGCAGAGGAGACCCAGTACTTC. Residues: CASSLGPGLAEETQYF.

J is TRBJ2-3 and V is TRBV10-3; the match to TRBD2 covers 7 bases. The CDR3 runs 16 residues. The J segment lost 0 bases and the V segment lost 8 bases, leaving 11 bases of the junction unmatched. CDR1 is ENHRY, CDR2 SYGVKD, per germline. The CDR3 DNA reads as TGTGCCATCGGCGGCGGGAGCGAAACTAGCACAGATACGCAGTATTTT. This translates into CAIGGGSETSTDTQYF.

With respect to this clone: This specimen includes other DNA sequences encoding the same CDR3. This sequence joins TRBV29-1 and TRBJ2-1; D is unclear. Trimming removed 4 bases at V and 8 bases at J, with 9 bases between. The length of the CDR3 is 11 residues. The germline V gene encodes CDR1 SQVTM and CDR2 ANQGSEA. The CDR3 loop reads CSVGLGDEQFF. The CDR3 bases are TGCAGCGTTGGGCTCGGCGATGAGCAGTTCTTC.

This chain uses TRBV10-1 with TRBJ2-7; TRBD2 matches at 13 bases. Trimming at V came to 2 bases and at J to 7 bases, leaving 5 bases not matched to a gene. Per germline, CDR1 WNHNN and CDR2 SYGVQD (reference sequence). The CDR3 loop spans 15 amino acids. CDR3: CASSEGLAGAGEQYF. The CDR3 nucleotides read TGCGCCAGCAGTGAGGGACTAGCGGGAGCAGGAGAGCAGTACTTC.

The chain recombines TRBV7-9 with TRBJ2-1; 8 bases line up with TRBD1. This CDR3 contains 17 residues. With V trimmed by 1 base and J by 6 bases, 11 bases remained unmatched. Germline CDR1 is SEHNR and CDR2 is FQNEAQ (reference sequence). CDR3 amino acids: CASSLGPGQGASNEQFF. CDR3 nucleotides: TGTGCCAGCAGCTTAGGCCCCGGCCAGGGGGCGAGCAATGAGCAGTTCTTC.

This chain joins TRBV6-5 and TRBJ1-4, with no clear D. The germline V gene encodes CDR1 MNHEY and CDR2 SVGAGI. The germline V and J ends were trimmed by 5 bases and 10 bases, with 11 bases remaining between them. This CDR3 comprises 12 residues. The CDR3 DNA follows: TGTGCCAGCAGTAACCGAAACAGAAAACTGTTTTTT. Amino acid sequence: CASSNRNRKLFF.

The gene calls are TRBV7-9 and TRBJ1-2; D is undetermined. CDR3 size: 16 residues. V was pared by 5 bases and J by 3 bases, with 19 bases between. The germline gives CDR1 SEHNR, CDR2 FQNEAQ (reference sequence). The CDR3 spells CASSNLIPSSHYGYTF. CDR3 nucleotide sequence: TGTGCCAGCAGCAACCTTATCCCCTCCTCACACTATGGCTACACCTTC.

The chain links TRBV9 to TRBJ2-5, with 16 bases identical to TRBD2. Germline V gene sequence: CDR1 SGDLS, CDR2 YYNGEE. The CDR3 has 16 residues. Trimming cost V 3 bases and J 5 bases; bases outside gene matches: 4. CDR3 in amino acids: CASSAPGLAGGETQYF. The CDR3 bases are TGTGCCAGCAGCGCTCCGGGACTAGCGGGAGGGGAGACCCAGTACTTC.